This entry lists 7 T cell receptor beta chains sequenced from one sample in a study of CD8+ T cells in alopecia areata. This sample's treatment: oral pan-JAK inhibitor, 5-10 mg twice daily. Extraction and reverse transcription of RNA yielded cDNA as the sequencing template. TCRdb's copy holds only in-frame clones and misses some; the assay was immunoSEQ multiplex PCR. This table holds about 120,000 clones, about half found once. Sequenced material: CD4+ T cells sorted from blood, taken at week 4, from a patient treated with tofacitinib. These receptors came from a human donor with alopecia areata.

The chain joins TRBV6-1 to TRBJ2-7, with D possibly matching TRBD1 (6 bases). This CDR3 spans 13 amino acids. Looked up from germline, CDR1 is MNHNS and CDR2 is SASEGT. Trimming took 5 bases from V and 3 from J, leaving 11 bases between them. The CDR3 DNA follows: TGTGCCAGCAGTCGGCAGGGGATCTACGAGCAGTACTTC. Translation: CASSRQGIYEQYF.

This rearrangement joins TRBV15 to TRBJ1-3; D is undetermined. Trimming left V 0 bases short and J 7 bases short, with 13 bases between. This CDR3 contains 15 residues. From germline, CDR1 is LNHNV and CDR2 YYDKDF (reference sequence). This chain's CDR3 is CATSRDSGSMNTIYF. The DNA for the CDR3 is TGTGCCACCAGCAGAGATAGCGGCTCAATGAACACCATATATTTT.

This clone was observed a handful of times. The rearrangement joins TRBV14 to TRBJ2-3; no clear D gene. The germline gives CDR1 SGHDN, CDR2 FVKESK. The CDR3 has 14 amino acids. Deletions cut 5 bases from V and 2 bases from J, with 11 bases between. The CDR3 nucleotides read TGTGCCAGCAGCTTCCGGGCTCACACAGATACGCAGTATTTT. Amino acid sequence: CASSFRAHTDTQYF.

This clone appeared a few times. This chain links TRBV4-1 with TRBJ1-1; 10 nucleotides align to TRBD1. After removal of 4 bases from V and 4 bases from J, the junction contained 9 bases not matched to a gene. The length of the CDR3 is 16 residues. Germline V gene lookup returns CDR1 MGHRA and CDR2 YSYEKL. As DNA, the CDR3 is TGCGCCAGCAGCCGGGGACAGGGGCTCTATGGCACTGAAGCTTTCTTT. Translating gives CASSRGQGLYGTEAFF.

The chain links TRBV25-1 to TRBJ2-7; D is possibly TRBD1 (6 bases). Germline CDR1 is MGHDK and CDR2 is SYGVNS. V was clipped by 6 bases and J by 6 bases, with 15 bases between them. This CDR3 spans 13 amino acids. As DNA, the CDR3 is TGTGCCAGCAGCTCCGGACAGTCCGGCGAGCAGTACTTC. Translating gives CASSSGQSGEQYF.

This chain joins TRBV30 and TRBJ2-5, with D unclear. Trimming removed 1 base from V and 9 bases from J, with 12 bases in between. Germline V gene lookup returns CDR1 GTSNPN and CDR2 SVGIG (reference sequence). The CDR3 totals 12 residues. CDR3 amino acids: CAWSGLAVAQYF. In DNA form, the CDR3 reads TGTGCCTGGAGTGGGCTTGCGGTGGCCCAGTACTTC.

The V call is TRBV7-9, the J call TRBJ2-1; TRBD2 matches at 7 bases. Germline CDR1 SEHNR, CDR2 FQNEAQ (reference sequence). This CDR3 is 17 amino acids long. V was clipped by 7 bases and J by 0 bases; unmatched bases: 12. CDR3 sequence reads: CASTSHREVGSYNEQFF. CDR3 coding DNA: TGTGCCAGCACCTCGCACCGGGAGGTCGGCTCCTACAATGAGCAGTTCTTC.